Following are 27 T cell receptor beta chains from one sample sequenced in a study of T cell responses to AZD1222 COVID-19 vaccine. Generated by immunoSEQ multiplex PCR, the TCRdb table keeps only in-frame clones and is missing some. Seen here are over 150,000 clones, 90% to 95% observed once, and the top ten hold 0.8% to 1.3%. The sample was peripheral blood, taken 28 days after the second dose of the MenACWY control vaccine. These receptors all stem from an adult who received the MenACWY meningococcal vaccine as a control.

The CDR3 coding sequence is TGTGCCTGGCAGACAGGGTCTGGAAACACCATATATTTT. Translating it yields CAWQTGSGNTIYF. V and J are TRBV30 and TRBJ1-3; TRBD1 agrees at 7 bases. CDR3 size: 13 residues. The germline V gene has CDR1 GTSNPN and CDR2 SVGIG (reference sequence). Losses at the gene ends were 5 bases for V and 1 base for J; bases not matched to a gene: 2.

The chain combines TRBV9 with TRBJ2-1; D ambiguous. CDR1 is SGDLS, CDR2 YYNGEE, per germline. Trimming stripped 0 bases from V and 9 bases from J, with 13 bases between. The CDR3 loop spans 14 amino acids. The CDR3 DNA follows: TGTGCCAGCAGCGTAGGGCGCCCGGTTGGTGAGCAGTTCTTC. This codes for CASSVGRPVGEQFF.

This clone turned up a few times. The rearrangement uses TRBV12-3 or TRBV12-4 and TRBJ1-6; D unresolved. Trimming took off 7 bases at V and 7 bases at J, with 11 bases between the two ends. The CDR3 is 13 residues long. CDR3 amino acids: CASNSQPNSPLHF. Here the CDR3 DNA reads TGTGCCAGCAATAGCCAGCCGAATTCACCCCTCCACTTT.

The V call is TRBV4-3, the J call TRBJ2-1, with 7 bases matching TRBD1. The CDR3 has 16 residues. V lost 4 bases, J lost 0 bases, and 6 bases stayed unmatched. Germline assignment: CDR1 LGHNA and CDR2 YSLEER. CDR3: CASSLTQGISYNEQFF. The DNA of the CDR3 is TGCGCCAGCAGCCTGACACAGGGGATCTCCTACAATGAGCAGTTCTTC.

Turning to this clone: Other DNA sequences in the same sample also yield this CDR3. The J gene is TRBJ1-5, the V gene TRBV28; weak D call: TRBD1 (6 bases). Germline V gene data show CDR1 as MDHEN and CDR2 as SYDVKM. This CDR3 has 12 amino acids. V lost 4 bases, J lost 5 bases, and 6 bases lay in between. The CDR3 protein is CASSSGDQPQHF. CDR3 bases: TGTGCCAGCAGTTCAGGGGATCAGCCCCAGCATTTT. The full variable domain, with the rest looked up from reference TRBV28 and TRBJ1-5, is DVKVTQSSRYLVKRTGEKVFLECVQDMDHENMFWYRQDPGLGLRLIYFSYDVKMKEKGDIPEGYSVSREKKERFSLILESASTNQTSMYLCASSSGDQPQHFGDGTRLSIL.

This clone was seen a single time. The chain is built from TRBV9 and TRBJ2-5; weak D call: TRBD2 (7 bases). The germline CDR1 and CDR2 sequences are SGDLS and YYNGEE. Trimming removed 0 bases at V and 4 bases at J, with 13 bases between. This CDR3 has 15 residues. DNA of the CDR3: TGTGCCAGCAGCGTAGCCGGGGGGCATCGAGAGACCCAGTACTTC. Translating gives CASSVAGGHRETQYF.

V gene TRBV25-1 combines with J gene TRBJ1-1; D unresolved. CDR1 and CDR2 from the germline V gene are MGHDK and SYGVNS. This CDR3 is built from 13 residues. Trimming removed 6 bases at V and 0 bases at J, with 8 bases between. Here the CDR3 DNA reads TGTGCCAGCAGCTACGGTTTGAACACTGAAGCTTTCTTT. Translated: CASSYGLNTEAFF.

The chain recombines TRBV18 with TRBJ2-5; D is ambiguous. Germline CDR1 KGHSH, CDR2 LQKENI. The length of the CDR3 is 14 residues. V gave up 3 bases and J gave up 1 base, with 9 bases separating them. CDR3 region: CASSPSQSQETQYF. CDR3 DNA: TGTGCCAGCTCACCGTCACAGAGCCAAGAGACCCAGTACTTC.

This CDR3 is CASSQAQLEWETQYF. DNA of the CDR3: TGTGCCAGCAGCCAAGCCCAGCTGGAATGGGAGACCCAGTACTTC. J is TRBJ2-5 and V is TRBV14; D is unclear. The CDR3 runs to 15 residues. Trimming removed 1 base at V and 5 bases at J, with 14 bases between. CDR1 and CDR2 (germline): SGHDN, FVKESK.

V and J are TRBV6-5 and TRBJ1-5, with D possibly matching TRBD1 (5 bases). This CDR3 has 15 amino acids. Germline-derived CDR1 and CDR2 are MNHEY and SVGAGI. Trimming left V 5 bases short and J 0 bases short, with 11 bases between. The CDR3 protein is CASSPKGYSNQPQHF. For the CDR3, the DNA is TGTGCCAGCAGTCCTAAGGGGTATAGCAATCAGCCCCAGCATTTT.

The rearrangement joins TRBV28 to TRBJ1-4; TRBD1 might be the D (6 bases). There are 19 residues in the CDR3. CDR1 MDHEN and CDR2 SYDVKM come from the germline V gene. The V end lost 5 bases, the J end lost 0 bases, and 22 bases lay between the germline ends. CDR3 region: CASSPFYRARFSTNEKLFF. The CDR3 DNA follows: TGTGCCAGCAGTCCTTTCTACAGGGCTCGCTTCTCAACTAATGAAAAACTGTTTTTT.

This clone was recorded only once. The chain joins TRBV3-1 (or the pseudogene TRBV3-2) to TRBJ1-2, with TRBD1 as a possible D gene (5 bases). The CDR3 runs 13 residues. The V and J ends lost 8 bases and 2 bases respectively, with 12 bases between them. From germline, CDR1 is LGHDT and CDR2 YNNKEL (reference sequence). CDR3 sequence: CASGDRDNYGYTF. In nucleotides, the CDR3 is TGTGCCAGCGGTGACCGGGACAACTATGGCTACACCTTC.

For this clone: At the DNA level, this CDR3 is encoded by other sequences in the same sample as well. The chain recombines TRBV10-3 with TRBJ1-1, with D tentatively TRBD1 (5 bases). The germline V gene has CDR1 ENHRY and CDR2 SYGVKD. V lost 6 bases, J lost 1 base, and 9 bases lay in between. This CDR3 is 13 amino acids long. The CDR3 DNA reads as TGTGCCATCAGCCCCGGGGGGAACACTGAAGCTTTCTTT. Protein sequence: CAISPGGNTEAFF.

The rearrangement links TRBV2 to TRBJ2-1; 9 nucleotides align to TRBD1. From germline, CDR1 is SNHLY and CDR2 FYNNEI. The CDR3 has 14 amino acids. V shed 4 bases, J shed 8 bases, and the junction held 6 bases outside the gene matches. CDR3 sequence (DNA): TGTGCCAGCAGTGTTGGGACAGGGAATTATGAGCAGTTCTTC. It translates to CASSVGTGNYEQFF.

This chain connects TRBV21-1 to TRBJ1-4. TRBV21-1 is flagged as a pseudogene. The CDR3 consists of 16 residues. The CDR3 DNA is TGTGCCAGCAGCAAAGCTCGCGGACTACCAAATGAAAAACTGTTTTTT. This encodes CASSKARGLPNEKLFF.

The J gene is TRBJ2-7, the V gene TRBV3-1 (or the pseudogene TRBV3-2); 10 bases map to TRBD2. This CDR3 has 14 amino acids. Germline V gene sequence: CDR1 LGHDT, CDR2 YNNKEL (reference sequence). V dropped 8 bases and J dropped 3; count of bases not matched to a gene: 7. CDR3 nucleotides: TGTGCCAGCGAGGGGAGCGGGGGGGTCTACGAGCAGTACTTC. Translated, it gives CASEGSGGVYEQYF.

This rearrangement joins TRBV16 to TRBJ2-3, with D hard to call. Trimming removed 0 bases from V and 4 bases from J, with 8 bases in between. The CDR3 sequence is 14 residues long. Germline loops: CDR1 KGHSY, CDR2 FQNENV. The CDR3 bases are TGTGCCAGCAGCCAATCTAGTGTCCCAGATACGCAGTATTTT. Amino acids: CASSQSSVPDTQYF.

The CDR3 DNA reads as TGTGCCAGCAGCCCACCGAATCAAGCTAACAATGAGCAGTTCTTC. Protein sequence: CASSPPNQANNEQFF. This sequence joins TRBV7-2 and TRBJ2-1, with no clear D. Germline V gene sequence: CDR1 SGHTA, CDR2 FQGNSA. CDR3 length: 15 residues. V was trimmed by 5 bases and J by 5 bases, leaving 16 bases between them.

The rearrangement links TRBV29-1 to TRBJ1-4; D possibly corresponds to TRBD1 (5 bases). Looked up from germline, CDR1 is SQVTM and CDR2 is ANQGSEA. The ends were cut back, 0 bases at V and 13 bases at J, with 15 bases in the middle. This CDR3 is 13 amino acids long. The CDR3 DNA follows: TGCAGCGTTGAAGATTTAAGGGGAAGGAGACTGTTTTTT. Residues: CSVEDLRGRRLFF.

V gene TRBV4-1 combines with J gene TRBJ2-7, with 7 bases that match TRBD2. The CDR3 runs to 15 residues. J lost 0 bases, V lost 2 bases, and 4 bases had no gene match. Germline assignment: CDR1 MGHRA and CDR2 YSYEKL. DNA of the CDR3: TGCGCCAGCAGCCAAAGTGGGAGGGGCTCCTACGAGCAGTACTTC. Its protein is CASSQSGRGSYEQYF.

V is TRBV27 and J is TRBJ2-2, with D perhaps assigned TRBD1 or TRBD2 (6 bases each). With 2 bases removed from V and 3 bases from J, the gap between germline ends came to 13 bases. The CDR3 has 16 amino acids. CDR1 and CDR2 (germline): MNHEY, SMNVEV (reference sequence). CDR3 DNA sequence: TGTGCCAGCAGTTTAAGCCCCGGGGGCGACACCGGGGAGCTGTTTTTT. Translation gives CASSLSPGGDTGELFF.

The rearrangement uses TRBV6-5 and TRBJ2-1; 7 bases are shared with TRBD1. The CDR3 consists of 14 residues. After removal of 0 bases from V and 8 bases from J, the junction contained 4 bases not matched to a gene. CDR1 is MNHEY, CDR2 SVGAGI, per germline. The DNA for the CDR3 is TGTGCCAGCAGTTACTCGTACAGGGGTGATGAGCAGTTCTTC. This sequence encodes CASSYSYRGDEQFF.

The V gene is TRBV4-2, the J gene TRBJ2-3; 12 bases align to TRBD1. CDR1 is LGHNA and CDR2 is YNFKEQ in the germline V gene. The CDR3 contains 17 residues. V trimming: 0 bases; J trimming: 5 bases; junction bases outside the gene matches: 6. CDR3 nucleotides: TGTGCCAGCAGCCAAGAGGCCGGGACAGGGGGCAGAGATACGCAGTATTTT. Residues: CASSQEAGTGGRDTQYF.

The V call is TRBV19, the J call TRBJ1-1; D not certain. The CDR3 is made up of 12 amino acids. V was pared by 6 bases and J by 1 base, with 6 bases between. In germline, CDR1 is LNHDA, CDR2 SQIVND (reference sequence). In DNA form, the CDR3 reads TGTGCCAGTAGGCGCGGGAACACTGAAGCTTTCTTT. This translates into CASRRGNTEAFF.

CDR3 loop: CAISGTGRGAQPQHF. In DNA form, the CDR3 reads TGTGCCATCAGCGGGACAGGACGAGGCGCTCAGCCCCAGCATTTT. The rearrangement links TRBV10-3 to TRBJ1-5; 8 bases fit TRBD1. The CDR3 runs to 15 residues. J gave up 6 bases and V 6 bases, and 10 bases lay outside the gene matches. Germline loops: CDR1 ENHRY, CDR2 SYGVKD.

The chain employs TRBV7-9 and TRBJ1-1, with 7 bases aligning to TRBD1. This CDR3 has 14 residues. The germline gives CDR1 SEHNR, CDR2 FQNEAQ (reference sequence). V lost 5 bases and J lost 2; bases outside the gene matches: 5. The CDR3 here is CASSRQGHNTEAFF. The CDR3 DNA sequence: TGTGCCAGCAGCCGACAGGGACATAACACTGAAGCTTTCTTT.

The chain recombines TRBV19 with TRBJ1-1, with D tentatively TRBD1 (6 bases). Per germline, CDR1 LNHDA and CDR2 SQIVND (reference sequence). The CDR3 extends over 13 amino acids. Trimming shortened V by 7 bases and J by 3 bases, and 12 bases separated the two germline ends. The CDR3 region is CASNPGVYTEAFF. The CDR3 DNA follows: TGTGCCAGTAACCCAGGGGTTTACACTGAAGCTTTCTTT.